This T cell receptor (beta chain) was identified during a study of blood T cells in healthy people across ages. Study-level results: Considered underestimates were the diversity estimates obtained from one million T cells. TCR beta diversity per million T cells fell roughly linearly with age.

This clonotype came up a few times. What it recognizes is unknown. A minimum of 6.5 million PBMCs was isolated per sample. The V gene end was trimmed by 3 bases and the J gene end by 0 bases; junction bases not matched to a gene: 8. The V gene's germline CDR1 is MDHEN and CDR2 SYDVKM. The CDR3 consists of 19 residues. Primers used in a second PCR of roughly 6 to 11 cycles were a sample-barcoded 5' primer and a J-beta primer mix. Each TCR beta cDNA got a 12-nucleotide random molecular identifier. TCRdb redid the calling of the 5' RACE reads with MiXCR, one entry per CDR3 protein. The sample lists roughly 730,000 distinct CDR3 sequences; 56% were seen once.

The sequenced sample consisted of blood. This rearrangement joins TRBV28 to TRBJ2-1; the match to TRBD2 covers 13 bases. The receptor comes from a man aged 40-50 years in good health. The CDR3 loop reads CASSLGTSGVPSSYNEQFF. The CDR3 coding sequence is TGTGCCAGCAGTTTGGGGACTAGCGGGGTTCCTAGCTCCTACAATGAGCAGTTCTTC.